This TCR beta chain was profiled in a study of blood T cell repertoires in COVID-19. About the research overall: Acute-phase and convalescent COVID-19 samples originated in the United States, Italy and Spain. T cells, B-cell-depleted T cells, or PBMCs provided the cDNA or gDNA that served as material.

The ends lost 3 bases at V and 11 bases at J; junction bases unmatched: 9. From germline, CDR1 is SGHAT and CDR2 FQNNGV. The CDR3 is 14 residues long. In the authors' workflow: Reference gene primer amplification gave estimated nucleated cell counts. Repertoires were generated with immunoSEQ multiplex PCR, while TCRdb's copy carries only in-frame clones and drops some. The V and J calls and clone size were taken over from that table, and D and trimming were inferred from the DNA. The sample lists approximately 77,000 clones; more than 70% were seen once. The sample taken for sequencing was peripheral blood. The chain uses TRBV11-2 and TRBJ2-3; TRBD2 matches at 9 bases. This receptor was identified in a man between 70 and 80 years old with active or convalescent COVID-19. Here the CDR3 DNA reads TGTGCCAGCAGCTTTACGCGGGGGGGCCTAGGGCAGTATTTT. Its protein is CASSFTRGGLGQYF.